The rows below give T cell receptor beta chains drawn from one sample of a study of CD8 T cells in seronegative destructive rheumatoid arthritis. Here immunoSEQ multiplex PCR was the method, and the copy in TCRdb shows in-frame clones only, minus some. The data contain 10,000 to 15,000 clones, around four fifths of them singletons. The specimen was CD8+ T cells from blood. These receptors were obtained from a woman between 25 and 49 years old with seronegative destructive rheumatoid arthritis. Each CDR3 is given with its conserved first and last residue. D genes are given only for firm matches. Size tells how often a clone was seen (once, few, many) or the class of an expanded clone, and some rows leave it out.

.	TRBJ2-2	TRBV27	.	CASSSRQAPTGELFF	TGTGCCAGCAGCTCAAGACAGGCGCCCACCGGGGAGCTGTTTTTT
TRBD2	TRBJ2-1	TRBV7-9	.	CASSWLAGAADEQFF	TGTGCCAGCAGCTGGCTAGCGGGGGCAGCGGATGAGCAGTTCTTC
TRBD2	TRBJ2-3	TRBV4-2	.	CASSQVGSGGALGDRSTDTQYF	TGTGCCAGCAGCCAAGTGGGGAGCGGGGGGGCCTTGGGGGATCGTAGCACAGATACGCAGTATTTT
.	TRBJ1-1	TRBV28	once	CASSTPDSNTEAFF	TGTGCCAGCAGTACCCCCGACAGTAACACTGAAGCTTTCTTT
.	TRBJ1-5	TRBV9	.	CASSVGIGDQPQHF	TGTGCCAGCAGCGTAGGTATAGGGGATCAGCCCCAGCATTTT
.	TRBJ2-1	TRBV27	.	CASSLSGGSHPYNEQFF	TGTGCCAGCAGTCTCAGCGGAGGGTCACACCCTTACAATGAGCAGTTCTTC
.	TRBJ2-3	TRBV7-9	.	CASSLEDGHPERAQYF	TGTGCCAGCAGCTTAGAGGACGGACACCCCGAGCGGGCGCAGTATTTT
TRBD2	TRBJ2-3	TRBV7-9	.	CASSLRTSGGPTDTQYF	TGTGCCAGCAGCTTACGGACTAGCGGGGGACCCACAGATACGCAGTATTTT
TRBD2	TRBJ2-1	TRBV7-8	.	CASAAGGTHEQFF	TGTGCCAGCGCGGCGGGGGGGACCCATGAGCAGTTCTTC
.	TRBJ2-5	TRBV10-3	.	CAISPTNRVETQYF	TGTGCCATCAGTCCGACTAATCGCGTGGAGACCCAGTACTTC
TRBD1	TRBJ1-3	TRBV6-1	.	CASSDRGLSGNTIYF	TGTGCCAGCAGCGACAGGGGCCTCTCTGGAAACACCATATATTTT
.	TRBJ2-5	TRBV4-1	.	CASSHAIGGGETQYF	TGCGCCAGCAGCCACGCTATAGGGGGGGGAGAGACCCAGTACTTC
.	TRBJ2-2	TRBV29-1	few	CSVELQGELFF	TGCAGCGTTGAGTTACAGGGGGAGCTGTTTTTT
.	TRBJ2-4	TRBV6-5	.	CASRQGYRAKNIQYF	TGTGCCAGCAGGCAGGGGTATCGGGCCAAAAACATTCAGTACTTC
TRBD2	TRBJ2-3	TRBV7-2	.	CASSLTGGRDTQYF	TGTGCCAGCAGCTTAACGGGGGGTCGGGATACGCAGTATTTT
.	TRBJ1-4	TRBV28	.	CASSLGRALLSEKLFF	TGTGCCAGCAGTTTGGGCAGGGCGTTGCTAAGTGAAAAACTGTTTTTT
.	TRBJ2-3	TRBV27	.	CASSFRGDTQYF	TGTGCCAGCAGTTTCCGAGGAGATACGCAGTATTTT